These 23 T cell receptor beta chains share one sample of origin, sequenced in a study of shared clonotypes between healthy human individuals. Profiled with immunoSEQ multiplex PCR; TCRdb holds only in-frame clones, not every one. The sample yields some 2.4 million clones, 93% seen once. Material for sequencing was naive CD4+ T cells from PBMCs. Regarding subset: CD45RA+ positively selected. These receptor sequences come from a young man in good health. Some clones in this sample may be carry-over from other donors' samples.

This rearrangement joins TRBV7-8 to TRBJ2-7, with a weak D call TRBD2 (6 bases). The V end was cut by 5 bases, the J end by 0 bases, with 26 bases between. The CDR3 sequence is 19 residues long. Per the germline V gene, CDR1 is SGHVS and CDR2 is FQNEAQ. In nucleotides, the CDR3 is TGTGCCAGCAGCCCCCGGTGGAGCGGGCTTTCCCAGAGCTCCTACGAGCAGTACTTC. Translation gives CASSPRWSGLSQSSYEQYF.

The chain couples TRBV28 to TRBJ2-5; no reliable D call. Near its end, the DNA agrees better with TRBJ2-7, so the J call may be wrong. The CDR3 length is 15 residues. CDR1 is MDHEN and CDR2 is SYDVKM in the germline V gene. The CDR3 DNA reads TGTGCCAGCAAGATAGGGCCAACCCCATCCTACGAGCAGTACTTC. Translated, it gives CASKIGPTPSYEQYF.

This clone was observed a few times. The rearrangement joins TRBV29-1 to TRBJ1-1, with a tentative D call TRBD1 (5 bases). The V end was cut by 5 bases, the J end by 8 bases, with 12 bases between. CDR3 size: 11 residues. From germline, CDR1 is SQVTM and CDR2 ANQGSEA. The CDR3 sequence is CSVRKGWEAFF. The CDR3, as DNA: TGCAGCGTTCGGAAGGGGTGGGAAGCTTTCTTT.

The V and J genes are TRBV27 and TRBJ1-4, with TRBD1 matching 9 bases. CDR3 length: 18 residues. Germline assignment: CDR1 MNHEY and CDR2 SMNVEV (reference sequence). V gave up 4 bases and J gave up 8 bases; unmatched junction bases: 17. This CDR3 is CASSSPNKQGAWREKLFF. CDR3 nucleotides: TGTGCCAGCAGTTCCCCAAATAAACAGGGGGCTTGGAGAGAAAAACTGTTTTTT.

The table lists this clone with a count of one. The rearrangement links TRBV4-2 to TRBJ2-3, with D maybe TRBD2 (5 bases). V lost 0 bases to trimming and J lost 0 bases, with 16 bases between them. Germline CDR1 and CDR2: LGHNA and YNFKEQ. CDR3 length: 18 residues. The DNA of the CDR3 is TGTGCCAGCAGCCAAGAACGTCTTACTAGTGCTAGCACAGATACGCAGTATTTT. The encoded protein is CASSQERLTSASTDTQYF.

This clone was observed a single time. This chain connects TRBV2 to TRBJ2-3, with a tentative D call TRBD2 (6 bases). CDR3 length: 11 amino acids. Per the germline V gene, CDR1 is SNHLY and CDR2 is FYNNEI. This chain's CDR3 is CAAGYTDTQYF. The CDR3 region has the DNA TGTGCGGCGGGGTACACAGATACGCAGTATTTT.

This clone was observed once. The chain has TRBV4-3 and TRBJ2-6; weak D call: TRBD2 (5 bases). Per germline, CDR1 LGHNA and CDR2 YSLEER. This CDR3 is 17 amino acids long. V was shortened by 1 base and J by 2 bases, with 12 bases between the two germline ends. The CDR3 DNA is TGCGCCAGCAGCCAAGTCGGGCTAGCAGCTGGGGCCAACGTCCTGACTTTC. It specifies CASSQVGLAAGANVLTF.

V is TRBV2 and J is TRBJ1-5; TRBD1 matches 8 bases. V was pared by 4 bases and J by 16 bases, with 12 bases of the junction left unmatched. The CDR3 runs to 13 residues. Looked up from germline, CDR1 is SNHLY and CDR2 is FYNNEI. This CDR3 is CASSVRGQGGPHF. The CDR3 DNA reads as TGTGCCAGCAGTGTTCGCGGACAGGGCGGTCCCCATTTT.

A note on this clone: Other DNA sequences within the sample encode an identical CDR3. The chain combines TRBV2 with TRBJ1-2; D gene uncertain. The CDR3 length is 11 residues. With 3 bases removed from V and 6 bases from J, the gap between germline ends came to 5 bases. Germline lookup yields CDR1 SNHLY and CDR2 FYNNEI. This CDR3 reads CASSEADGYTF. In nucleotides, the CDR3 is TGTGCCAGCAGTGAGGCCGATGGCTACACCTTC. The variable domain in full, with the rest retrieved from reference TRBV2 and TRBJ1-2, is EPEVTQTPSHQVTQMGQEVILRCVPISNHLYFYWYRQILGQKVEFLVSFYNNEISEKSEIFDDQFSVERPDGSNFTLKIRSTKLEDSAMYFCASSEADGYTFGSGTRLTVV.

The genes are TRBV5-4 and TRBJ2-1, with TRBD1 matching 8 bases. V shed 4 bases, J shed 2 bases, and the junction held 5 bases outside the gene matches. The germline V gene has CDR1 SGHNT and CDR2 YYREEE (reference sequence). CDR3 length: 15 residues. In DNA form, the CDR3 reads TGTGCCAGCAGCCTGGGACAGGCTACCTACAATGAGCAGTTCTTC. It encodes CASSLGQATYNEQFF.

The chain has TRBV11-2 and TRBJ2-3, with unresolved D. The V gene lost 5 bases and the J gene lost 2 bases, with 20 bases spanning the gap. The CDR3 contains 17 residues. CDR1 is SGHAT, CDR2 FQNNGV, per germline. Here the CDR3 DNA reads TGTGCCAGCAGCCAAGCCCGTAGTCCATACGACACAGATACGCAGTATTTT. Translating it yields CASSQARSPYDTDTQYF.

The chain recombines TRBV9 with TRBJ1-4; perhaps TRBD1 as D (5 bases). Per the germline V gene, CDR1 is SGDLS and CDR2 is YYNGEE. V lost 3 bases and J lost 3, with 18 bases in between. CDR3 length: 17 residues. The CDR3 here is CASSEPDSLGANEKLFF. As DNA, the CDR3 is TGTGCCAGCAGCGAACCAGACTCCCTGGGGGCTAATGAAAAACTGTTTTTT.

This clone was counted between two and nine times. The chain recombines TRBV6-1 with TRBJ1-4, with D unresolved. Germline V gives CDR1 MNHNS, CDR2 SASEGT. Trimming removed 9 bases from V and 8 bases from J, with 10 bases in between. CDR3 length: 11 amino acids. This CDR3 reads CASTVREKLFF. In DNA, the CDR3 is TGTGCCAGTACCGTTAGGGAAAAACTGTTTTTT.

This chain connects TRBV28 to TRBJ2-7; 9 bases agree with TRBD1. This CDR3 spans 15 amino acids. The V and J ends lost 6 bases and 4 bases, in that order; junction bases with no gene match: 10. CDR1 is MDHEN and CDR2 is SYDVKM in the germline V gene. As DNA, the CDR3 is TGTGCCAGCAGCTTGGGGACAGGGACCGGATACGAGCAGTACTTC. As protein: CASSLGTGTGYEQYF.

V is TRBV19 and J is TRBJ2-7; TRBD1 matches at 7 bases. Unmatched junction bases numbered 10, after V lost 5 bases and J lost 3 bases. Germline values: CDR1 LNHDA, CDR2 SQIVND (reference sequence). The CDR3 totals 15 residues. DNA of the CDR3: TGTGCCAGTAGTCCCACGTCGACAGGGCGCTACGAGCAGTACTTC. Translating gives CASSPTSTGRYEQYF.

The V gene is TRBV5-1, the J gene TRBJ2-3; TRBD2 agrees at 15 bases. CDR3 length: 18 amino acids. Trimming cost V 4 bases and J 3 bases; bases outside gene matches: 9. Per germline, CDR1 SGHRS and CDR2 YFSETQ. The CDR3 loop reads CASSPGGLAGGRTDTQYF. CDR3 DNA: TGCGCCAGCAGCCCGGGCGGACTAGCGGGAGGGCGGACAGATACGCAGTATTTT.

J is TRBJ2-1 and V is TRBV12-5, with TRBD2 matching over 16 bases. V shed 0 bases, J shed 4 bases, and the junction held 6 bases outside the gene matches. The germline CDR1 and CDR2 sequences are LGHNT and FRNRAP. The CDR3 is made up of 19 amino acids. The CDR3, as DNA: TGTGCTAGTGGTTTGGTATTGAGGGGACTAGCGGGAGGGTACAATGAGCAGTTCTTC. Residues: CASGLVLRGLAGGYNEQFF.

This chain connects TRBV19 to TRBJ2-3, with D possibly matching TRBD1 (5 bases). V shed 4 bases and J shed 2 bases, with 10 bases lying between them. Germline loops: CDR1 LNHDA, CDR2 SQIVND (reference sequence). The CDR3 is made up of 14 amino acids. The CDR3: CASSKVRDTDTQYF. CDR3 in DNA: TGTGCCAGTAGTAAGGTCAGGGACACAGATACGCAGTATTTT.

The V call is TRBV11-3, the J call TRBJ2-7, with 8 bases matching TRBD1. The V gene's germline CDR1 is SGHNT and CDR2 YENEEA. CDR3 length: 13 amino acids. Unmatched junction bases numbered 5, after V lost 4 bases and J lost 6 bases. Here the CDR3 DNA reads TGTGCCAGCAGCTCCCGGACAGGGCGCGAGCAGTACTTC. Its translation: CASSSRTGREQYF. Combining the CDR3 with reference TRBV11-3 and TRBJ2-7 gives the whole variable domain EAGVVQSPRYKIIEKKQPVAFWCNPISGHNTLYWYLQNLGQGPELLIRYENEEAVDDSQLPKDRFSAERLKGVDSTLKIQPAELGDSAVYLCASSSRTGREQYFGPGTRLTVT.

V gene TRBV6-5 combines with J gene TRBJ1-2, with 9 bases lining up with TRBD1. From germline, CDR1 is MNHEY and CDR2 SVGAGI. CDR3 length equals 14 residues. V lost 2 bases to trimming and J lost 8 bases; unmatched junction nucleotides: 6. This chain's CDR3 is CASSYDRGVLGYTF. The CDR3 DNA reads as TGTGCCAGCAGTTACGACAGGGGGGTGTTAGGCTACACCTTC.

Notes on this clone: Other DNA sequences in this sample translate to the same CDR3. The chain carries TRBV6-5 and TRBJ2-2, with 11 bases lining up with TRBD2. The CDR3 is 14 amino acids. The germline V gene has CDR1 MNHEY and CDR2 SVGAGI. V lost 6 bases, J lost 5 bases, and 2 bases stayed unmatched. CDR3: CASRLAGGTGELFF. CDR3 bases: TGTGCCAGCAGGCTAGCGGGAGGTACCGGGGAGCTGTTTTTT.

Concerning this clone: The same CDR3 also results from other DNA sequences found in this sample. The chain carries TRBV5-5 and TRBJ1-1; the D gene is possibly TRBD1 (5 bases). This CDR3 is built from 12 residues. The germline V gene encodes CDR1 SGHKS and CDR2 YYEKEE (reference sequence). The ends were cut back, 0 bases at V and 6 bases at J, with 6 bases in the middle. In DNA form, the CDR3 reads TGTGCCAGCAGCTTGGAGGGGTCTGAAGCTTTCTTT. Protein sequence: CASSLEGSEAFF.

CDR3 sequence: CASNSGQGASNQPQHF. CDR3 sequence (DNA): TGTGCCAGCAACTCCGGACAGGGGGCGAGCAATCAGCCCCAGCATTTT. The chain couples TRBV2 to TRBJ1-5; 11 bases agree with TRBD1. Looked up from germline, CDR1 is SNHLY and CDR2 is FYNNEI. The J segment lost 1 base and the V segment lost 7 bases, leaving 6 bases of the junction unmatched. The CDR3 has 16 residues.